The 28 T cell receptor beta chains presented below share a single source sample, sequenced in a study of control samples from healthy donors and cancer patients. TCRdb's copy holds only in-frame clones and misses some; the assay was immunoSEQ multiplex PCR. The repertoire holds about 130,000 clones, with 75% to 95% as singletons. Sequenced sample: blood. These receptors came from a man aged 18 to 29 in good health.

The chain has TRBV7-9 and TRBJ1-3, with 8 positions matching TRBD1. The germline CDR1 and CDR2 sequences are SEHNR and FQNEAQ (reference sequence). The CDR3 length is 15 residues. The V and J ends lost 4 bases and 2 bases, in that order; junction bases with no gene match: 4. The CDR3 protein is CASSSGQVTGNTIYF. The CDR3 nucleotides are TGTGCCAGCAGCTCGGGACAGGTTACTGGAAACACCATATATTTT. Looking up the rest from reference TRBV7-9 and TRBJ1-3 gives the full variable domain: DTGVSQNPRHKITKRGQNVTFRCDPISEHNRLYWYRQTLGQGPEFLTYFQNEAQLEKSRLLSDRFSAERPKGSFSTLEIQRTEQGDSAMYLCASSSGQVTGNTIYFGEGSWLTVV.

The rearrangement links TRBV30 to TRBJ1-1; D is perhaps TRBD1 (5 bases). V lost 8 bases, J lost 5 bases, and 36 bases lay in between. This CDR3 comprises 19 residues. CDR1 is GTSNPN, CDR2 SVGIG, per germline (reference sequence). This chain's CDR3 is CATLTRTGHARSRKTEAFF. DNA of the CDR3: TGTGCCACCCTCACGAGGACGGGGCACGCTAGGTCTCGGAAAACTGAAGCTTTCTTT.

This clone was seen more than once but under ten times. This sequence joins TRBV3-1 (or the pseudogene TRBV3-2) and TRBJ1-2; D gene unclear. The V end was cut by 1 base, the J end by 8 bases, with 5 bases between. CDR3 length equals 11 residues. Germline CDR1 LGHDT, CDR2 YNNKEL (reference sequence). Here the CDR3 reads CASSQGEGYTF. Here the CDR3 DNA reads TGTGCCAGCAGCCAAGGAGAGGGCTACACCTTC.

In DNA, the CDR3 is TGTGCCAGCATCCTGGAAGGGGGCTCCTACAATGAGCAGTTCTTC. Amino acid sequence: CASILEGGSYNEQFF. V and J are TRBV2 and TRBJ2-1, with D tentatively TRBD1 (6 bases). The V gene lost 7 bases and the J gene lost 0 bases, with 13 bases spanning the gap. The CDR3 sequence is 15 residues long. CDR1 is SNHLY, CDR2 FYNNEI, per germline.

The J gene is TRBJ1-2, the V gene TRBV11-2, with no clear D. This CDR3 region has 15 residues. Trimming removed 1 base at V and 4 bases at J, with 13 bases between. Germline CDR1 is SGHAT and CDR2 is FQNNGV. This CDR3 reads CASSLVEAASYGYTF. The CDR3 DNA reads TGTGCCAGCAGCTTAGTGGAGGCGGCAAGCTATGGCTACACCTTC. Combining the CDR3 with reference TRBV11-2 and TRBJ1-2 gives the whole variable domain EAGVAQSPRYKIIEKRQSVAFWCNPISGHATLYWYQQILGQGPKLLIQFQNNGVVDDSQLPKDRFSAERLKGVDSTLKIQPAKLEDSAVYLCASSLVEAASYGYTFGSGTRLTVV.

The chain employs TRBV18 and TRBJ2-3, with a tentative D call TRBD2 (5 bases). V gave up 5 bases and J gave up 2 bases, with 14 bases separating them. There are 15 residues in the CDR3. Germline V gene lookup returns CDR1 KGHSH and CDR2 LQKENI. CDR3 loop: CASSTLSGNTDTQYF. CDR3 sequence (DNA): TGTGCCAGCTCAACCTTGTCGGGGAACACAGATACGCAGTATTTT.

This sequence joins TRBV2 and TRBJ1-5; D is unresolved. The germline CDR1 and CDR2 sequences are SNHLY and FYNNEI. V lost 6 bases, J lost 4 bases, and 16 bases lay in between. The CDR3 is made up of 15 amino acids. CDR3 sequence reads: CASSDLAENNQPQHF. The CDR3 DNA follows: TGTGCCAGCAGCGATCTGGCGGAAAATAATCAGCCCCAGCATTTT. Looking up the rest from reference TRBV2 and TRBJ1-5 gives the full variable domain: EPEVTQTPSHQVTQMGQEVILRCVPISNHLYFYWYRQILGQKVEFLVSFYNNEISEKSEIFDDQFSVERPDGSNFTLKIRSTKLEDSAMYFCASSDLAENNQPQHFGDGTRLSIL.

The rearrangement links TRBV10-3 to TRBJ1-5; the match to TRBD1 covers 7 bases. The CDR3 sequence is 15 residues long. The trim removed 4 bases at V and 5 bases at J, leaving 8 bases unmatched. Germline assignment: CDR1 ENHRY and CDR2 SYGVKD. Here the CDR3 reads CAISASGTADQPQHF. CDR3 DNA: TGTGCCATCAGTGCCTCCGGGACAGCCGATCAGCCCCAGCATTTT.

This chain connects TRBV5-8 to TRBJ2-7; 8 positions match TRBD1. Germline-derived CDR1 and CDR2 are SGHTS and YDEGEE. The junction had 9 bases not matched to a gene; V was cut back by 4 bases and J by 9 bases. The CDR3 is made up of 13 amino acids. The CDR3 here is CASSRGQGGGQYF. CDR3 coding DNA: TGTGCCAGCAGCCGCGGACAGGGAGGAGGGCAGTACTTC. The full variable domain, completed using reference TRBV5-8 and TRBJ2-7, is EAGVTQSPTHLIKTRGQQATLRCSPISGHTSVYWYQQALGLGLQFLLWYDEGEERNRGNFPPRFSGRQFPNYSSELNVNALELEDSALYLCASSRGQGGGQYFGPGTRLTVT.

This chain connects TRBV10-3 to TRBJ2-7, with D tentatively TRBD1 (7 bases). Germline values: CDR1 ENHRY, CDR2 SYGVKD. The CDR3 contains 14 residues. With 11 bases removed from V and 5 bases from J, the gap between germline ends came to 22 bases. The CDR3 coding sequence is TGTGCCGCAAGGAGGGGGCCTGGGGCAAACGAGCAGTACTTC. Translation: CAARRGPGANEQYF.

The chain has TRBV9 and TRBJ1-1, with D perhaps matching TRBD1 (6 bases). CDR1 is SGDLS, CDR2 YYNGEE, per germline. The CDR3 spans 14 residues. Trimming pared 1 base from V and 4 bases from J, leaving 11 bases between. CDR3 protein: CASSVKGEGTEAFF. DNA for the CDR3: TGTGCCAGCAGCGTAAAGGGGGAGGGCACTGAAGCTTTCTTT.

This CDR3 reads CASNNRVSSTDTQYF. The DNA for the CDR3 is TGTGCCAGCAACAACAGGGTATCTAGCACAGATACGCAGTATTTT. This rearrangement joins TRBV2 to TRBJ2-3; possible D gene TRBD1, 6 bases. Germline CDR1 is SNHLY and CDR2 is FYNNEI. The CDR3 covers 15 residues. V was shortened by 7 bases and J by 0 bases, with 14 bases between the two germline ends.

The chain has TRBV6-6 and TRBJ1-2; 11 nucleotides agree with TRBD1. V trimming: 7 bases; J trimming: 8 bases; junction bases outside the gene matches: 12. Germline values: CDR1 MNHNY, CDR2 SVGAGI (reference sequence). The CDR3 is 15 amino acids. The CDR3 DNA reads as TGTGCCAGCACCTCCGGGGGACAGGGGGTGAGAGGCTACACCTTC. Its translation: CASTSGGQGVRGYTF.

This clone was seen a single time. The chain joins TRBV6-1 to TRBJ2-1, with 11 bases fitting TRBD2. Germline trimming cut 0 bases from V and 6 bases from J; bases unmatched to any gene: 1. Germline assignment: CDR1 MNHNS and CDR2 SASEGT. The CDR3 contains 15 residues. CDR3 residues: CASSEASGGANEQFF. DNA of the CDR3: TGTGCCAGCAGTGAAGCTAGCGGGGGGGCCAATGAGCAGTTCTTC.

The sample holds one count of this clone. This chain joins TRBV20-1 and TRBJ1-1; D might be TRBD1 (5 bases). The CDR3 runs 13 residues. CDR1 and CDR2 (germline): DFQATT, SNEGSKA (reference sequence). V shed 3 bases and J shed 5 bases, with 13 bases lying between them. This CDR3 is CSASEGLGTEAFF. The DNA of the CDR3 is TGCAGTGCTAGTGAGGGGCTTGGGACTGAAGCTTTCTTT.

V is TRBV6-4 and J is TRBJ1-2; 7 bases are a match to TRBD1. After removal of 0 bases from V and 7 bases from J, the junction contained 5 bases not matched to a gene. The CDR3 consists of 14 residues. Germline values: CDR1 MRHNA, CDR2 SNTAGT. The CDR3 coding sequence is TGTGCCAGCAGTGACTCGAACAGGGGCGGTGGCTACACCTTC. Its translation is CASSDSNRGGGYTF.

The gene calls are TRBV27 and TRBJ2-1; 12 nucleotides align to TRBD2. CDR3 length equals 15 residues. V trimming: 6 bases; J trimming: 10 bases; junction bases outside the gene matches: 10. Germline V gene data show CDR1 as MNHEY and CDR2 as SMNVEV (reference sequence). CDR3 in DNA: TGTGCCAGCAGGCCCGGGACTAGCGGGTTTCGGGAGCAGTTCTTC. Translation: CASRPGTSGFREQFF.

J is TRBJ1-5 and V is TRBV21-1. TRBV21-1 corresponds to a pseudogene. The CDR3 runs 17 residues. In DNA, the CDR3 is TGTGCCAGCAGCCCTCGGAAACCGGGACGCTGGACTCAGCCCCAGCATTTT. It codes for CASSPRKPGRWTQPQHF.

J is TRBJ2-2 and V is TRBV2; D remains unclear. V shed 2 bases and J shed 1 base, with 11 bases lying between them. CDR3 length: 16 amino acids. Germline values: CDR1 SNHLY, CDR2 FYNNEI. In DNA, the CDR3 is TGTGCCAGCAGTGAAAAGCGTCTTATGAACACCGGGGAGCTGTTTTTT. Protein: CASSEKRLMNTGELFF. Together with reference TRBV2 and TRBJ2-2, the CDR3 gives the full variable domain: EPEVTQTPSHQVTQMGQEVILRCVPISNHLYFYWYRQILGQKVEFLVSFYNNEISEKSEIFDDQFSVERPDGSNFTLKIRSTKLEDSAMYFCASSEKRLMNTGELFFGEGSRLTVL.

CDR3 sequence: CASSPGRPSSYEQYF. The CDR3 bases are TGTGCCAGCTCCCCGGGACGGCCGAGCTCCTACGAGCAGTACTTC. This rearrangement joins TRBV21-1 to TRBJ2-7. TRBV21-1 is reported as a pseudogene. CDR3 length equals 15 residues.

The CDR3 DNA is TGTGCCAGCAGCTTAGGAGTTCTCTCGAGGGACGGCGAGCAGTACTTC. This sequence encodes CASSLGVLSRDGEQYF. The rearrangement uses TRBV11-2 and TRBJ2-7; perhaps D is TRBD1 or TRBD2 (5 bases each). This CDR3 contains 16 residues. V was shortened by 1 base and J by 6 bases, with 19 bases between the two germline ends. The germline V gene has CDR1 SGHAT and CDR2 FQNNGV.

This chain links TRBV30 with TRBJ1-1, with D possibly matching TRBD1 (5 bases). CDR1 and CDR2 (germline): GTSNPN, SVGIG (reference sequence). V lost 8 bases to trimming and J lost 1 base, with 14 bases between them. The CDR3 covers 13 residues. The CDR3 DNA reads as TGTGCCGCACGACTAGGGGCGAACACTGAAGCTTTCTTT. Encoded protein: CAARLGANTEAFF.

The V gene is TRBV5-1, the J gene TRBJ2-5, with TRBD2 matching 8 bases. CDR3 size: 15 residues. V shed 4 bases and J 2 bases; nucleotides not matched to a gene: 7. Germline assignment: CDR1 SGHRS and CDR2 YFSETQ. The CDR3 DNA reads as TGCGCCAGCAGCCCGCGGGGGGCCCTACAAGAGACCCAGTACTTC. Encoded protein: CASSPRGALQETQYF. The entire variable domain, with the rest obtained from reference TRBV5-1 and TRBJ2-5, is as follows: KAGVTQTPRYLIKTRGQQVTLSCSPISGHRSVSWYQQTPGQGLQFLFEYFSETQRNKGNFPGRFSGRQFSNSRSEMNVSTLELGDSALYLCASSPRGALQETQYFGPGTRLLVL.

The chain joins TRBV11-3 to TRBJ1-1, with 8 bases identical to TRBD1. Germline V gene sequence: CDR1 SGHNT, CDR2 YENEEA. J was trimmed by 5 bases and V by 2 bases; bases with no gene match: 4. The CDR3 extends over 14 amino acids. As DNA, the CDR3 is TGTGCCAGCAGCTTATCCGGACAGGGAACTGAAGCTTTCTTT. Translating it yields CASSLSGQGTEAFF. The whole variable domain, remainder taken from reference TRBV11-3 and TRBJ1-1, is EAGVVQSPRYKIIEKKQPVAFWCNPISGHNTLYWYLQNLGQGPELLIRYENEEAVDDSQLPKDRFSAERLKGVDSTLKIQPAELGDSAVYLCASSLSGQGTEAFFGQGTRLTVV.

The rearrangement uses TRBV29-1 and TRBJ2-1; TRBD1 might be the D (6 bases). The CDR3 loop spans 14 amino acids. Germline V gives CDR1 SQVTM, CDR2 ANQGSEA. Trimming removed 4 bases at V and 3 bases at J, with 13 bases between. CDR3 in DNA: TGCAGCGTTGCTGGTACAGGGAACTACAATGAGCAGTTCTTC. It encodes CSVAGTGNYNEQFF.

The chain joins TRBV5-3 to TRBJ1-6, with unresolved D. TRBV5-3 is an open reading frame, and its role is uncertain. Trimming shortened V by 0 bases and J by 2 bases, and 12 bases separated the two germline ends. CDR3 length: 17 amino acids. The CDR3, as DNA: TGTGCCAGAAGCTTGGTGTCCCGGGAAACCTATAATTCACCCCTCCACTTT. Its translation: CARSLVSRETYNSPLHF.

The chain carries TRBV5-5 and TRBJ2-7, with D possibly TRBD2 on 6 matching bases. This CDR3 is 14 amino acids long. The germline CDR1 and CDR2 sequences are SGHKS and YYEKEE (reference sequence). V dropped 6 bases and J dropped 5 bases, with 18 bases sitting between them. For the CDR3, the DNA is TGTGCCAGCACCCTACGTGGCAGGGAGGACGAGCAGTACTTC. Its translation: CASTLRGREDEQYF.

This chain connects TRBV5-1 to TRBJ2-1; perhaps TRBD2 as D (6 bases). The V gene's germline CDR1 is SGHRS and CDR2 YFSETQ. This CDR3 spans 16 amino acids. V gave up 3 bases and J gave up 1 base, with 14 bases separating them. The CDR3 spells CASSSPDGGSYNEQFF. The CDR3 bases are TGCGCCAGCAGCTCCCCCGACGGGGGTTCCTACAATGAGCAGTTCTTC.